A single sample gave rise to the 30 T cell receptor beta chains below, sequenced in a study of blood T cell repertoires in COVID-19. The data were produced by immunoSEQ multiplex PCR, yet TCRdb's version contains in-frame clones alone and is incomplete. The sample lists 180,000 or so clones; roughly nine tenths were seen once. Specimen: peripheral blood. The receptor source for this set is a man between 18 and 29 years old with acute or convalescent COVID-19.

V usage is TRBV2 and J usage is TRBJ1-6; D is possibly TRBD1 (5 bases). The V gene's germline CDR1 is SNHLY and CDR2 FYNNEI. Trimming took off 7 bases at V and 0 bases at J, with 16 bases between the two ends. The CDR3 is made up of 17 amino acids. CDR3 in amino acids: CASNAGGPSSYNSPLHF. Here the CDR3 DNA reads TGTGCCAGCAATGCCGGGGGACCGAGCTCCTATAATTCACCCCTCCACTTT.

The chain is built from TRBV5-5 and TRBJ1-4; D remains unclear. CDR1 and CDR2 (germline): SGHKS, YYEKEE (reference sequence). This CDR3 region has 15 residues. Trimming took off 6 bases at V and 0 bases at J, with 12 bases between the two ends. As DNA, the CDR3 is TGTGCCAGCATCCTATCGGGGTCAACTAATGAAAAACTGTTTTTT. Encoded protein: CASILSGSTNEKLFF.

Comments on this clone: The same CDR3 also results from other DNA sequences found in this sample. The chain couples TRBV6-5 to TRBJ1-2; a possible D gene is TRBD1 (5 bases). The V end lost 0 bases, the J end lost 4 bases, and 9 bases lay between the germline ends. Germline-derived CDR1 and CDR2 are MNHEY and SVGAGI. The CDR3 is made up of 14 amino acids. The CDR3 loop reads CASSYSGRAYGYTF. CDR3 in DNA: TGTGCCAGCAGTTACTCGGGCAGGGCCTATGGCTACACCTTC.

V and J are TRBV25-1 and TRBJ1-2; 9 nucleotides line up with TRBD1. CDR3 length equals 16 residues. The V gene end was trimmed by 1 base and the J gene end by 2 bases; junction bases not matched to a gene: 5. Germline CDR1 MGHDK, CDR2 SYGVNS. The CDR3 protein is CASSELRGQGNYGYTF. The CDR3 DNA reads TGTGCCAGCAGTGAATTGAGGGGACAGGGAAACTATGGCTACACCTTC.

The chain has TRBV6-2 or TRBV6-3 and TRBJ2-4; the match to TRBD2 covers 11 bases. This CDR3 is 16 amino acids long. Germline-derived CDR1 and CDR2 are MNHEY and SVGEGT. Trimming took 3 bases from V and 2 from J; bases not matched to a gene: 3. CDR3 residues: CASSYSGGVSKNIQYF. DNA of the CDR3: TGTGCCAGCAGTTATAGCGGGGGGGTTTCCAAAAACATTCAGTACTTC.

The rearrangement uses TRBV18 and TRBJ1-1, with 10 bases matching TRBD1. Per germline, CDR1 KGHSH and CDR2 LQKENI. Losses at the gene ends were 8 bases for V and 5 bases for J; bases not matched to a gene: 11. The CDR3 loop spans 15 amino acids. Here the CDR3 DNA reads TGTGCCAGCGCCGGGACAGGGGCGCGGAGGACTGAAGCTTTCTTT. This sequence encodes CASAGTGARRTEAFF.

V usage is TRBV19 and J usage is TRBJ1-5; D gene unclear. CDR1 and CDR2 from the germline V gene are LNHDA and SQIVND (reference sequence). V was clipped by 5 bases and J by 0 bases, with 11 bases between them. This CDR3 contains 15 residues. The DNA of the CDR3 is TGTGCCAGTAGTTGGGCCAGAAATAGCAATCAGCCCCAGCATTTT. Protein sequence: CASSWARNSNQPQHF.

CDR3 region: CASSVYSAGELFF. CDR3 nucleotide sequence: TGTGCCAGCAGCGTCTATAGCGCCGGGGAGCTGTTTTTT. V and J are TRBV2 and TRBJ2-2; tentative D call: TRBD2 (5 bases). Germline CDR1 reads SNHLY; CDR2 reads FYNNEI. This CDR3 has 13 residues. The V end lost 6 bases, the J end lost 6 bases, and 11 bases lay between the germline ends.

The rearrangement links TRBV25-1 to TRBJ1-6; D perhaps matches TRBD1 (5 bases). The CDR3 consists of 15 residues. The V end was cut by 1 base, the J end by 8 bases, with 12 bases between. Germline assignment: CDR1 MGHDK and CDR2 SYGVNS. This chain's CDR3 is CASSESTLRDSPLHF. CDR3 DNA sequence: TGTGCCAGCAGTGAATCTACTCTCAGGGATTCACCCCTCCACTTT.

The chain is built from TRBV20-1 and TRBJ1-2; a weak D match, TRBD1 (6 bases). Germline V gene sequence: CDR1 DFQATT, CDR2 SNEGSKA (reference sequence). Trimming left V 6 bases short and J 6 bases short, with 11 bases between. The CDR3 extends over 11 amino acids. DNA of the CDR3: TGCAGTGCCGCCCGACAGGATGGCTACACCTTC. Amino acid sequence: CSAARQDGYTF.

The V call is TRBV7-9, the J call TRBJ2-6; the D gene is possibly TRBD2 (6 bases). Trimming pared 1 base from V and 0 bases from J, leaving 10 bases between. This CDR3 has 17 amino acids. Germline CDR1 reads SEHNR; CDR2 reads FQNEAQ (reference sequence). The CDR3 DNA sequence: TGTGCCAGCAGCTTAGAGGAGGGATACTCTGGGGCCAACGTCCTGACTTTC. It codes for CASSLEEGYSGANVLTF.

The CDR3 reads CASSSRGWSPLHF. CDR3 bases: TGTGCCAGCAGCAGCCGGGGGTGGTCACCCCTCCACTTT. V is TRBV12-3 or TRBV12-4 and J is TRBJ1-6, with a tentative D call TRBD1 (5 bases). This CDR3 comprises 13 residues. V was shortened by 6 bases and J by 10 bases, with 13 bases between the two germline ends.

The chain is built from TRBV30 and TRBJ1-1, with a tentative D call TRBD1 (5 bases). Between the trimmed V and J ends, which lost 5 bases and 0 bases, there was a span of 10 bases. The length of the CDR3 is 13 residues. Germline CDR1 GTSNPN, CDR2 SVGIG (reference sequence). The CDR3 sequence is CAWALQVNTEAFF. In DNA, the CDR3 is TGTGCCTGGGCCCTACAGGTGAACACTGAAGCTTTCTTT.

This chain links TRBV7-6 with TRBJ1-6; 9 nucleotides line up with TRBD1. CDR1 is SGHVS, CDR2 FNYEAQ, per germline. There are 16 residues in the CDR3. Trimming took 1 base from V and 4 from J; bases not matched to a gene: 2. The CDR3 region has the DNA TGTGCCAGCAGCTTAGAGGGACAGGGTTATAATTCACCCCTCCACTTT. The encoded protein is CASSLEGQGYNSPLHF.

The DNA of the CDR3 is TGTGCCAGCAGCTTAGAGGGACAGGGGATACCTAACTATGGCTACACCTTC. Protein product: CASSLEGQGIPNYGYTF. The V and J genes are TRBV13 and TRBJ1-2; TRBD1 matches at 10 bases. Germline trimming cut 1 base from V and 0 bases from J; bases unmatched to any gene: 5. Germline V lookup: CDR1 PRHDT, CDR2 FYEKMQ (reference sequence). The CDR3 contains 17 residues.

The chain recombines TRBV4-2 with TRBJ2-1; 15 bases are shared with TRBD2. Germline-derived CDR1 and CDR2 are LGHNA and YNFKEQ. Trimming took 0 bases from V and 8 from J; bases not matched to a gene: 8. The CDR3 consists of 18 residues. CDR3 nucleotide sequence: TGTGCCAGCAGCCAAGATTGGACTAGCGGGGGGGCTGGTTATGAGCAGTTCTTC. Its translation is CASSQDWTSGGAGYEQFF.

The J gene is TRBJ2-2, the V gene TRBV29-1; D gene uncertain. The V end was cut by 4 bases, the J end by 0 bases, with 9 bases between. Germline loops: CDR1 SQVTM, CDR2 ANQGSEA. The CDR3 has 14 amino acids. The CDR3 coding sequence is TGCAGCGTTGGCAAGTCGGCGAACACCGGGGAGCTGTTTTTT. It yields the protein CSVGKSANTGELFF.

This sequence joins TRBV4-1 and TRBJ1-6; a possible D gene is TRBD1 (5 bases). Deletions cut 5 bases from V and 15 bases from J, with 20 bases between. From germline, CDR1 is MGHRA and CDR2 YSYEKL. The CDR3 covers 14 residues. The CDR3 DNA reads as TGCGCCAGCAGCAGTACGGGGGGGACCGTCATCCTCCACTTT. Translation: CASSSTGGTVILHF.

DNA for the CDR3: TGTGCCAGCAGCCAAGATCTATATAACCGAGGAACTGAAGCTTTCTTT. Encoded protein: CASSQDLYNRGTEAFF. The rearrangement links TRBV3-1 (or the pseudogene TRBV3-2) to TRBJ1-1; D not resolved. Deletions cut 0 bases from V and 5 bases from J, with 16 bases between. The CDR3 length is 16 residues. From germline, CDR1 is LGHDT and CDR2 YNNKEL (reference sequence).

V usage is TRBV18 and J usage is TRBJ2-3; TRBD2 agrees at 8 bases. Germline values: CDR1 KGHSH, CDR2 LQKENI. V shed 1 base and J 1 base; nucleotides not matched to a gene: 7. The CDR3 is 17 amino acids. In nucleotides, the CDR3 is TGTGCCAGCTCACCACGGTATAAGCGGGGGCGCACAGATACGCAGTATTTT. It specifies CASSPRYKRGRTDTQYF.

V is TRBV19 and J is TRBJ2-5; tentative D call: TRBD2 (6 bases). V lost 7 bases, J lost 3 bases, and 18 bases lay in between. The CDR3 contains 15 residues. In germline, CDR1 is LNHDA, CDR2 SQIVND (reference sequence). CDR3 DNA: TGTGCCAGTAAACCGTTTAGGGACTTGGAAGAGACCCAGTACTTC. Amino acid sequence: CASKPFRDLEETQYF.

The gene calls are TRBV18 and TRBJ1-1; D gene uncertain. With 2 bases removed from V and 0 bases from J, the gap between germline ends came to 7 bases. Germline V CDR1 and CDR2: KGHSH, LQKENI. The CDR3 runs to 14 residues. CDR3 sequence: CASSPDTLNTEAFF. The CDR3 region has the DNA TGTGCCAGCTCACCAGACACCTTGAACACTGAAGCTTTCTTT.

CDR3 sequence (DNA): TGTGCCAGTAGTAGGACAGAAATCGGGGGCTACACCTTC. Encoded protein: CASSRTEIGGYTF. The V and J genes are TRBV19 and TRBJ1-2; perhaps TRBD1 as D (6 bases). V was pared by 4 bases and J by 8 bases, with 14 bases between. The germline V gene has CDR1 LNHDA and CDR2 SQIVND (reference sequence). This CDR3 region has 13 residues.

This chain links TRBV30 with TRBJ1-1; tentative D call: TRBD1 (6 bases). The CDR3 totals 14 residues. V gave up 7 bases and J gave up 4 bases, with 19 bases separating them. Germline V CDR1 and CDR2: GTSNPN, SVGIG (reference sequence). As DNA, the CDR3 is TGTGCCTCTAAGTCACAGGGTCTGGGCACTGAAGCTTTCTTT. This translates into CASKSQGLGTEAFF.

Of note for this clone: Different DNA sequences within this sample yield the same CDR3. The chain joins TRBV18 to TRBJ1-1; D gene unclear. Trimming shortened V by 0 bases and J by 3 bases, and 5 bases separated the two germline ends. Germline assignment: CDR1 KGHSH and CDR2 LQKENI. The CDR3 totals 13 residues. CDR3 bases: TGTGCCAGCTCACCACCCGGGGACACTGAAGCTTTCTTT. It specifies CASSPPGDTEAFF.

This rearrangement joins TRBV18 to TRBJ2-3; TRBD2 aligns across 10 bases. CDR3 length: 15 amino acids. After removal of 5 bases from V and 3 bases from J, the junction contained 5 bases not matched to a gene. Germline CDR1 reads KGHSH; CDR2 reads LQKENI. CDR3 nucleotides: TGTGCCAGCTCAAAGGGACTAGCGTTTACAGATACGCAGTATTTT. It encodes CASSKGLAFTDTQYF.

J is TRBJ2-1 and V is TRBV4-1; a weak D match, TRBD2 (6 bases). Germline V lookup: CDR1 MGHRA, CDR2 YSYEKL. The CDR3 length is 15 residues. V lost 2 bases and J 3 bases, leaving 11 bases between the germline ends. This CDR3 reads CASSQLAENYNEQFF. The CDR3 nucleotides read TGCGCCAGCAGCCAATTAGCGGAGAACTACAATGAGCAGTTCTTC.

This clone appeared a few times. V and J are TRBV24-1 and TRBJ2-2; 7 positions agree with TRBD1. Unmatched junction bases numbered 10, after V lost 10 bases and J lost 6 bases. CDR3 size: 14 residues. Germline V CDR1 and CDR2: KGHDR, SFDVKD. The CDR3 DNA is TGTGCCACTAAGCGTGGGCAGGGGGCCGGGGAGCTGTTTTTT. This encodes CATKRGQGAGELFF.

The V gene is TRBV14, the J gene TRBJ1-2; the D is unclear. The CDR3 spans 12 residues. The V end was cut by 6 bases, the J end by 1 base, with 6 bases between. The V gene's germline CDR1 is SGHDN and CDR2 FVKESK. CDR3 nucleotides: TGTGCCAGCAGTGGGAGTAACTATGGCTACACCTTC. As protein: CASSGSNYGYTF.

The chain joins TRBV5-8 to TRBJ2-5; a possible D gene is TRBD2 (6 bases). V shed 3 bases and J shed 4 bases, with 16 bases lying between them. CDR1 SGHTS and CDR2 YDEGEE come from the germline V gene. This CDR3 is built from 15 residues. The CDR3 sequence is CASSSRDLGRETQYF. The CDR3 region has the DNA TGTGCCAGCAGCTCCCGGGACCTCGGGAGAGAGACCCAGTACTTC. Drawing the rest from reference TRBV5-8 and TRBJ2-5, the complete variable domain is EAGVTQSPTHLIKTRGQQATLRCSPISGHTSVYWYQQALGLGLQFLLWYDEGEERNRGNFPPRFSGRQFPNYSSELNVNALELEDSALYLCASSSRDLGRETQYFGPGTRLLVL.